These T cell receptor beta chains were read from a single sample in a study of TIL therapy for anti-PD-1-resistant metastatic lung cancer. TCRdb's table, derived via immunoSEQ multiplex PCR, lists solely in-frame clones and lacks some. The profile shows 50,000 or so clones, roughly 70% of them singletons. This material consisted of tumor tissue, taken at baseline. The origin of the receptors is a person between 30 and 79 years old with non-small cell lung cancer. Each CDR3 is given with its conserved first and last residue. D genes are given only for firm matches. Clone size is stated in some rows and not others, as once, few, many or a class when expanded.

v_call,d_call,j_call,clone_size,cdr3_nt,cdr3_aa
TRBV11-1,-,TRBJ1-6,-,TGTGCCAGCAGCTTTAGGGGCGCCGATTCACCCCTCCACTTT,CASSFRGADSPLHF
TRBV7-6,TRBD2,TRBJ2-1,-,TGTGCCAGCAGCTTACCCGGTAGCGGGGGAGTATTCTTTGAGCAGTTCTTC,CASSLPGSGGVFFEQFF
TRBV9,-,TRBJ1-1,-,TGTGCCAGCAGCGGCGGGGTAGACACTGAAGCTTTCTTT,CASSGGVDTEAFF
TRBV6-1,-,TRBJ1-1,-,TGTGCCAGCAGGGAAAGGGGGACTGAAGCTTTCTTT,CASRERGTEAFF
TRBV11-2,-,TRBJ2-3,-,TGTGCCAGCAGCTTAGACAGCCCCGGGGATACGCAGTATTTT,CASSLDSPGDTQYF
TRBV10-3,-,TRBJ2-7,-,TGTGCCATCAGTGAGCTACCGGGGGGCAGGGTCCCCTACGAGCAGTACTTC,CAISELPGGRVPYEQYF
TRBV19,TRBD1,TRBJ2-7,-,TGTGCCAGTCACCGGACAGGGGGCTTCGAGCAGTACTTC,CASHRTGGFEQYF
TRBV5-6,TRBD2,TRBJ2-1,few,TGTGCCAGCAGCTTGGTAGCGGGGGTAGTCAATGAGCAGTTCTTC,CASSLVAGVVNEQFF
TRBV9,TRBD1,TRBJ1-1,-,TGTGCCAGCAGCGTTAACAGGGGTAACACTGAAGCTTTCTTT,CASSVNRGNTEAFF
TRBV5-1,-,TRBJ1-2,-,TGCGCCAGCAGCCTCTCAGGGCCGGAAGGCTACACCTTC,CASSLSGPEGYTF
TRBV29-1,-,TRBJ1-2,-,TGCAGCGTTGAGCCCGGTAACTATGGCTACACCTTC,CSVEPGNYGYTF
TRBV2,-,TRBJ2-4,-,TGTGCCAGCAGTGAAGGGAAAGCCAAAAACATTCAGTACTTC,CASSEGKAKNIQYF
TRBV5-6,-,TRBJ2-7,-,TGTGCCAGCTCCTACTCGGGGGTAGTGTACGAGCAGTACTTC,CASSYSGVVYEQYF
TRBV6-4,-,TRBJ2-2,-,TGTGCCAGCAGACCGCCGGGTTACACCGGGGAGCTGTTTTTT,CASRPPGYTGELFF
TRBV5-4,-,TRBJ2-1,-,TGTGCCAGCAGCTCCCCTTATAATGAGCAGTTCTTC,CASSSPYNEQFF
TRBV19,TRBD1,TRBJ1-2,-,TGTGCCAGTAGTAACAGGGGGAACTATGGCTACACCTTC,CASSNRGNYGYTF
TRBV5-1,-,TRBJ1-3,few,TGCGCCAGCAGCCCCCTACCAGGAAACACCATATATTTT,CASSPLPGNTIYF
TRBV4-1,-,TRBJ2-2,-,TGCGCCAGCAGCCTCCTAACAGGCGGAAACACTTACACCGGGGAGCTGTTTTTT,CASSLLTGGNTYTGELFF
TRBV5-5,-,TRBJ2-7,-,TGTGCCACCACCGGTGGGGTCTCGTACGAGCAGTACTTC,CATTGGVSYEQYF
TRBV10-3,TRBD1,TRBJ1-2,-,TGTGCCATCAACCAGGGACAGGGGGCTTCTGACGGCTACACCTTC,CAINQGQGASDGYTF
TRBV30,-,TRBJ1-4,-,TGTGCCTGGAGTTTAGGAAGCAATGAAAAACTGTTTTTT,CAWSLGSNEKLFF
TRBV29-1,-,TRBJ1-1,once,TGCAGCGCCGGGGGGGGGCACGGAGCTTTCTTT,CSAGGGHGAFF
TRBV7-9,-,TRBJ2-7,-,TGTGCCAGCACGGGGGGAGGACAGTCCTACGAGCAGTACTTC,CASTGGGQSYEQYF
TRBV28,TRBD1,TRBJ2-7,-,TGTGCCAGCAGTGCCGCCGGGACAGGGGTCCACGAGCAGTACTTC,CASSAAGTGVHEQYF
TRBV27,TRBD1,TRBJ1-1,-,TGTGCCAGCAGTCCGGGGACAGGCATCCTCATGAACACTGAAGCTTTCTTT,CASSPGTGILMNTEAFF
TRBV7-2,TRBD1,TRBJ1-5,-,TGTGCCAGCAGCCCCGCCTCGACAGGGAATCAGCCCCAGCATTTT,CASSPASTGNQPQHF
TRBV5-5,TRBD1,TRBJ2-1,few,TGTGCCAGCAGCCCGTGGACAGGGGCTGAGCAGTTCTTC,CASSPWTGAEQFF
TRBV9,TRBD2,TRBJ2-5,-,TGTGCCAGCAGCGCACAAGGAGCCGGGGGGGTTGAGACCCAGTACTTC,CASSAQGAGGVETQYF
TRBV19,TRBD2,TRBJ2-1,-,TGTGCCAGTAGTAGGGGCGGGGGGGCGAATGAGCAGTTCTTC,CASSRGGGANEQFF
TRBV25-1,-,TRBJ1-1,-,TGTGCCAGCAAAGGCAAGGCTGAAGCTTTCTTT,CASKGKAEAFF
TRBV19,-,TRBJ1-5,-,TGTGCCAGTAGTATGCAGGCACATCTAGGCAATCAGCCCCAGCATTTT,CASSMQAHLGNQPQHF
TRBV7-9,TRBD1,TRBJ2-7,medium-sized,TGTGCCAGCAGCTTGGGGACAGGGCGCTACGAGCAGTACTTC,CASSLGTGRYEQYF
TRBV6-5,-,TRBJ1-3,-,TGTGCCAGCAGTAGGACTGGAAACACCATATATTTT,CASSRTGNTIYF
TRBV28,TRBD2,TRBJ2-7,-,TGTGCCAGCAGTTCAATCACTAGCGGAGTGGGCCTCTACGAGCAGTACTTC,CASSSITSGVGLYEQYF
TRBV5-1,-,TRBJ2-5,-,TGCGCCAGCAGCGAAGGGAGGAGACAAGAGACCCAGTACTTC,CASSEGRRQETQYF